One and the same sample provided the 25 T cell receptor beta chains below, sequenced in a study of T cell clones after liver transplantation (dated by TCRdb to between 2018 and 2020). Library preparation was by the immunoSEQ multiplex PCR assay. TCRdb took over this immuneACCESS table, retaining in-frame rearrangements with V and J assigned. Such tables are incomplete; in checked studies, under half of the missing clones stem from an unresolved V gene, and the remainder is unexplained. For this sample the table gives tens of thousands of clones, of which around 84% were detected only once. Over 2% of the sample is in the top ten clones. This sample comprised CD4+ T cells from blood, obtained 48 months after liver transplant. Receptor source: a human patient who received a liver transplant. After a transplant, some T cells may be the graft donor's own cells.

The chain links TRBV6-6 to TRBJ1-6; possible D gene TRBD1, 6 bases. Germline V gene data show CDR1 as MNHNY and CDR2 as SVGAGI (reference sequence). The V end was cut by 8 bases, the J end by 6 bases, with 20 bases between. CDR3 length equals 16 residues. CDR3 sequence: CASGGGTPSFNSPLHF. The CDR3 DNA sequence: TGTGCCAGCGGAGGCGGGACACCTTCTTTTAATTCACCCCTCCACTTT.

In the case of this clone: The same CDR3 can be traced to other DNA sequences in this sample. This chain uses TRBV5-4 with TRBJ1-2; D uncertain. Germline loops: CDR1 SGHNT, CDR2 YYREEE (reference sequence). This CDR3 region has 12 residues. Between the trimmed V and J ends, which lost 0 bases and 4 bases, there was a span of 4 bases. The DNA for the CDR3 is TGTGCCAGCAGCTTGGACGGCTATGGCTACACCTTC. Translation: CASSLDGYGYTF. Together with reference TRBV5-4 and TRBJ1-2, the CDR3 gives the full variable domain: ETGVTQSPTHLIKTRGQQVTLRCSSQSGHNTVSWYQQALGQGPQFIFQYYREEENGRGNFPPRFSGLQFPNYSSELNVNALELDDSALYLCASSLDGYGYTFGSGTRLTVV.

The chain uses TRBV2 and TRBJ2-7; 8 bases line up with TRBD2. The germline gives CDR1 SNHLY, CDR2 FYNNEI. The CDR3 has 12 residues. Trimming at V came to 9 bases and at J to 10 bases, leaving 11 bases not matched to a gene. CDR3 sequence reads: CASHTGGGRQYF. CDR3 nucleotide sequence: TGTGCCAGTCACACGGGCGGGGGGAGACAGTACTTC.

The chain carries TRBV10-3 and TRBJ2-7; 8 bases fit TRBD1. V lost 4 bases, J lost 3 bases, and 8 bases stayed unmatched. This CDR3 has 15 amino acids. The germline V gene has CDR1 ENHRY and CDR2 SYGVKD. In nucleotides, the CDR3 is TGTGCCATCAGTGGTAAACAGGGGGGAAACTACGAGCAGTACTTC. It yields the protein CAISGKQGGNYEQYF.

The genes are TRBV6-6 and TRBJ2-7, with 7 bases lining up with TRBD2. The length of the CDR3 is 12 residues. The J segment lost 4 bases and the V segment lost 6 bases, leaving 3 bases of the junction unmatched. Germline-derived CDR1 and CDR2 are MNHNY and SVGAGI (reference sequence). CDR3 DNA: TGTGCCAGCAGCCTTAGCGGGTACGAGCAGTACTTC. Its translation: CASSLSGYEQYF.

This clone was seen ten or more times. Other DNA sequences from this sample encode an identical CDR3 as well. This chain links TRBV11-3 with TRBJ2-2; D is uncertain. Germline V CDR1 and CDR2: SGHNT, YENEEA. This CDR3 comprises 12 residues. Trimming took 3 bases from V and 7 from J, leaving 6 bases between them. The CDR3 sequence: CASSFKHGELFF. CDR3 bases: TGTGCCAGCAGCTTTAAGCACGGGGAGCTGTTTTTT.

This clone has only one observation. V gene TRBV6-1 combines with J gene TRBJ2-1; no clear D gene. The V end was cut by 5 bases, the J end by 8 bases, with 7 bases between. The CDR3 sequence is 11 residues long. The germline CDR1 and CDR2 sequences are MNHNS and SASEGT. The CDR3 nucleotides read TGTGCCAGCAGTTACCCGGATGAGCAGTTCTTC. It specifies CASSYPDEQFF.

The chain recombines TRBV28 with TRBJ2-3, with 7 bases lining up with TRBD2. Germline CDR1 MDHEN, CDR2 SYDVKM. V trimming: 3 bases; J trimming: 1 base; junction bases outside the gene matches: 7. The CDR3 runs to 16 residues. CDR3 coding DNA: TGTGCCAGCAGTTTCAATCCGGGAGGTGGCACAGATACGCAGTATTTT. Amino acid sequence: CASSFNPGGGTDTQYF.

The rearrangement joins TRBV15 to TRBJ1-1; D not certain. V was shortened by 0 bases and J by 0 bases, with 14 bases between the two germline ends. The CDR3 runs to 17 residues. Germline CDR1 and CDR2: LNHNV and YYDKDF (reference sequence). CDR3 in DNA: TGTGCCACCAGCAGAGATCCCCTTCGATCCATGAACACTGAAGCTTTCTTT. Translated: CATSRDPLRSMNTEAFF.

The V gene is TRBV5-1, the J gene TRBJ2-1, with a possible D match to TRBD1 (5 bases). Trimming shortened V by 0 bases and J by 6 bases, and 16 bases separated the two germline ends. The CDR3 sequence is 16 residues long. Germline V gene lookup returns CDR1 SGHRS and CDR2 YFSETQ. CDR3 sequence reads: CASSLASQRGANEQFF. DNA for the CDR3: TGCGCCAGCAGCTTGGCTTCACAGCGTGGGGCCAATGAGCAGTTCTTC. Variable domain in full (rest from reference TRBV5-1 and TRBJ2-1): KAGVTQTPRYLIKTRGQQVTLSCSPISGHRSVSWYQQTPGQGLQFLFEYFSETQRNKGNFPGRFSGRQFSNSRSEMNVSTLELGDSALYLCASSLASQRGANEQFFGPGTRLTVL.

This chain uses TRBV28 with TRBJ2-2; no clear D gene. This CDR3 comprises 12 residues. The germline gives CDR1 MDHEN, CDR2 SYDVKM. Between the trimmed V and J ends, which lost 8 bases and 1 base, there was a span of 5 bases. In DNA, the CDR3 is TGTGCCAGCGTCCGGAACACCGGGGAGCTGTTTTTT. Amino acids: CASVRNTGELFF.

The chain uses TRBV13 and TRBJ2-7; D uncertain. Germline CDR1 PRHDT, CDR2 FYEKMQ (reference sequence). The CDR3 loop spans 12 amino acids. The V end lost 1 base, the J end lost 6 bases, and 7 bases lay between the germline ends. The CDR3 here is CASSLEDTEQYF. The CDR3 DNA reads TGTGCCAGCAGCTTAGAAGACACCGAGCAGTACTTC.

The chain recombines TRBV6-1 with TRBJ1-3; D unresolved. Germline V gene data show CDR1 as MNHNS and CDR2 as SASEGT. V lost 4 bases to trimming and J lost 3 bases, with 7 bases between them. CDR3 length: 13 residues. The CDR3 bases are TGTGCCAGCAGTGGGACGATTGGAAACACCATATATTTT. It specifies CASSGTIGNTIYF.

V usage is TRBV7-2 and J usage is TRBJ2-7, with D hard to call. This CDR3 comprises 14 residues. V was clipped by 5 bases and J by 3 bases, with 14 bases between them. Germline CDR1 is SGHTA and CDR2 is FQGNSA. CDR3 sequence: CASSPLAGGYEQYF. The CDR3 DNA reads TGTGCCAGCAGCCCCCTGGCAGGTGGCTACGAGCAGTACTTC.

The V gene is TRBV6-1, the J gene TRBJ2-7; no reliable D call. CDR1 and CDR2 from the germline V gene are MNHNS and SASEGT. The CDR3 contains 15 residues. With 4 bases removed from V and 0 bases from J, the gap between germline ends came to 13 bases. The DNA of the CDR3 is TGTGCCAGCAGTGCTTCTGTGCCCAGCTCCTACGAGCAGTACTTC. This translates into CASSASVPSSYEQYF.

The chain carries TRBV9 and TRBJ1-1; TRBD1 is a possible D gene (6 bases). The CDR3 runs 14 residues. From germline, CDR1 is SGDLS and CDR2 YYNGEE. V was clipped by 0 bases and J by 7 bases, with 13 bases between them. The CDR3 DNA sequence: TGTGCCAGCAGCGTAGTTTCTCGGACAGATGAAGCTTTCTTT. Translating gives CASSVVSRTDEAFF.

This clone was seen more than once but under ten times. V gene TRBV6-5 combines with J gene TRBJ1-5, with TRBD1 identical over 9 bases. Germline V CDR1 and CDR2: MNHEY, SVGAGI. The CDR3 runs 14 residues. Trimming at V came to 6 bases and at J to 5 bases, leaving 5 bases not matched to a gene. The CDR3 nucleotides read TGTGCCAGCAGGAAACAGGGGGCTTATCAGCCCCAGCATTTT. This encodes CASRKQGAYQPQHF.

The genes are TRBV7-2 and TRBJ2-7; 8 bases are shared with TRBD2. V shed 2 bases, J shed 7 bases, and the junction held 10 bases outside the gene matches. The CDR3 totals 15 residues. From germline, CDR1 is SGHTA and CDR2 FQGNSA. CDR3 sequence: CASSLWASGSWEQYF. The CDR3 nucleotides read TGTGCCAGCAGCTTATGGGCTAGCGGGTCATGGGAGCAGTACTTC.

The rearrangement uses TRBV11-2 and TRBJ1-1; D might be TRBD1 (5 bases). Germline V gene data show CDR1 as SGHAT and CDR2 as FQNNGV. The CDR3 runs to 13 residues. Trimming removed 6 bases at V and 6 bases at J, with 14 bases between. The CDR3 DNA follows: TGTGCCAGCAGACGGGCGGGACCGCCTGAAGCTTTCTTT. It yields the protein CASRRAGPPEAFF.

The rearrangement links TRBV15 to TRBJ2-3; no reliable D call. The CDR3 runs 18 residues. Looked up from germline, CDR1 is LNHNV and CDR2 is YYDKDF (reference sequence). V was trimmed by 1 base and J by 0 bases, leaving 17 bases between them. CDR3 nucleotide sequence: TGTGCCACCAGCAGAGTCGGGCTGGGTGTACCGAGCACAGATACGCAGTATTTT. Translated, it gives CATSRVGLGVPSTDTQYF.

The table lists this clone with a count of one. The chain couples TRBV9 to TRBJ2-2, with TRBD2 matching over 11 bases. This CDR3 spans 17 amino acids. V gave up 2 bases and J gave up 7 bases; unmatched junction bases: 10. Germline assignment: CDR1 SGDLS and CDR2 YYNGEE. DNA of the CDR3: TGTGCCAGCAGCGTTAGCGGGAGGGCCGCTTCTGGCGGGGAGCTGTTTTTT. Its translation is CASSVSGRAASGGELFF.

In this sample, this clone turned up many times. This chain connects TRBV27 to TRBJ2-5, with a weak D call TRBD1 (5 bases). Germline CDR1 MNHEY, CDR2 SMNVEV (reference sequence). Deletions cut 5 bases from V and 4 bases from J, with 11 bases between. This CDR3 comprises 13 residues. The CDR3 loop reads CASSRQGIETQYF. As DNA, the CDR3 is TGTGCCAGCAGTCGCCAGGGTATAGAGACCCAGTACTTC.

This chain joins TRBV28 and TRBJ1-4; TRBD1 aligns across 7 bases. CDR3 length: 15 amino acids. Germline lookup yields CDR1 MDHEN and CDR2 SYDVKM. Trimming took 2 bases from V and 0 from J; bases not matched to a gene: 0. DNA of the CDR3: TGTGCCAGCAGTTTAGGGACAGCAACTAATGAAAAACTGTTTTTT. Protein product: CASSLGTATNEKLFF.

CDR3 sequence: CAISFRDRYYEQYF. CDR3 nucleotides: TGTGCCATCAGTTTCCGGGACAGGTACTACGAGCAGTACTTC. The chain is built from TRBV10-3 and TRBJ2-7; 8 bases line up with TRBD1. Trimming at V came to 5 bases and at J to 3 bases, leaving 6 bases not matched to a gene. The CDR3 spans 14 residues. Germline V lookup: CDR1 ENHRY, CDR2 SYGVKD.

The chain carries TRBV10-2 and TRBJ2-5; D tentatively fits TRBD1 or TRBD2 (5 bases each). This CDR3 contains 14 residues. Trimming took off 4 bases at V and 5 bases at J, with 14 bases between the two ends. The germline V gene encodes CDR1 WSHSY and CDR2 SAAADI. CDR3 nucleotide sequence: TGCGCCAGCAGTGGGGGATGGGACGGGGAGACCCAGTACTTC. Translation: CASSGGWDGETQYF.